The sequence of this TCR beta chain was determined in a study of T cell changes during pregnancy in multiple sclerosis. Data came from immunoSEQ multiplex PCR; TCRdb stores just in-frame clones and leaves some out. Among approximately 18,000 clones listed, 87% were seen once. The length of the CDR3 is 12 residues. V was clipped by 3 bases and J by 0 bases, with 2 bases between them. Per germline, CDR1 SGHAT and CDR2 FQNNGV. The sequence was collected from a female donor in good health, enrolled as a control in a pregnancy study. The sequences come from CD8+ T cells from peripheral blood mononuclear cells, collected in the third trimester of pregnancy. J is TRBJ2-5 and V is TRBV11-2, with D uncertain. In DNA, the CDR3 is TGTGCCAGCAGCTTCTACCAAGAGACCCAGTACTTC. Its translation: CASSFYQETQYF.